Following are 2 T cell receptor beta chains from one sample sequenced in a study of T cells after yellow fever vaccination. TCRdb re-called the 5' RACE reads with MiXCR, one entry per CDR3 protein. The data contain 95,000 to 150,000 distinct CDR3 sequences, almost 9% of them seen just once; the ten biggest clones take up almost 40%. The material was CD8+ T cells sorted from PBMCs, obtained on the day of the yellow fever booster vaccination. These receptors came from a man aged 18 to 29 who received the YFV17D yellow fever vaccine.

This clonotype was observed a few times. CDR3 protein: CASSLKQYNEQFF. CDR3 nucleotide sequence: TGTGCCAGCAGCTTGAAACAGTACAATGAGCAGTTCTTC. The genes are TRBV5-6 and TRBJ2-1; D is unclear. The germline V gene has CDR1 SGHDT and CDR2 YYEEEE. This CDR3 has 13 residues. Trimming removed 1 base at V and 4 bases at J, with 6 bases between.

This clonotype came up a few times. In DNA, the CDR3 is TGTGCCAGCAGTTATGAAGGGGAGACCCAGTACTTC. This codes for CASSYEGETQYF. This chain uses TRBV6-2 or TRBV6-3 with TRBJ2-5; D is unresolved. The CDR3 totals 12 residues. Deletions cut 3 bases from V and 5 bases from J, with 7 bases between. Germline CDR1 and CDR2: MNHEY and SVGEGT.